Shown below are 7 T cell receptor beta chains from a single sample sequenced in a study of beta chain features in type 1 diabetes. Whole-study results and caveats: Shorter TCRB CDR3s, moderately but significantly so, were found in Type 1 diabetes patients in all four CD4+ subsets.

No cognate antigen is known for these TCRs. The sequenced template was cDNA made from the entire isolated RNA. Sequencing was performed with immunoSEQ multiplex PCR; in TCRdb, only in-frame clones are kept and a portion is missing. Among some 700,000 clones, roughly 12% were seen once, and the ten largest hold approximately 0.02%. Sequenced input: naive CD4+ T cells from blood. The receptor set was obtained from a man aged 18 to 30 with type 1 diabetes.

J is TRBJ1-2 and V is TRBV19, with D perhaps TRBD1 (5 bases). The length of the CDR3 is 13 residues. Looked up from germline, CDR1 is LNHDA and CDR2 is SQIVND (reference sequence). Between the trimmed V and J ends, which lost 7 bases and 4 bases, there was a span of 13 bases. The CDR3 sequence: CASNTGTTYGYTF. CDR3 sequence (DNA): TGTGCCAGTAATACCGGGACCACCTATGGCTACACCTTC.

This clone came up a few times. The J gene is TRBJ2-1, the V gene TRBV7-9; no clear D gene. Germline V gives CDR1 SEHNR, CDR2 FQNEAQ (reference sequence). The CDR3 is made up of 14 amino acids. Trimming pared 1 base from V and 4 bases from J, leaving 8 bases between. The CDR3 reads CASSLGGNYNEQFF. As DNA, the CDR3 is TGTGCCAGCAGCTTAGGCGGAAATTACAATGAGCAGTTCTTC.

This clone was counted only a few times. This CDR3 is also generated by other DNA sequences in the sample. The chain is built from TRBV28 and TRBJ2-5; possibly TRBD1 or TRBD2 for D (7 bases each). With 5 bases removed from V and 5 bases from J, the gap between germline ends came to 12 bases. CDR1 is MDHEN and CDR2 is SYDVKM in the germline V gene. The CDR3 has 13 residues. CDR3 DNA: TGTGCCAGCAGTCCAGGGGGAGGGGAGACCCAGTACTTC. This translates into CASSPGGGETQYF. The whole variable domain, filled in from reference TRBV28 and TRBJ2-5, reads DVKVTQSSRYLVKRTGEKVFLECVQDMDHENMFWYRQDPGLGLRLIYFSYDVKMKEKGDIPEGYSVSREKKERFSLILESASTNQTSMYLCASSPGGGETQYFGPGTRLLVL.

The chain couples TRBV5-6 to TRBJ1-2, with a weak D call TRBD1 (6 bases). This CDR3 comprises 13 residues. The V and J ends lost 4 bases and 8 bases respectively, with 15 bases between them. Germline loops: CDR1 SGHDT, CDR2 YYEEEE. The CDR3 loop reads CASSLRQGTGYTF. The CDR3 nucleotides read TGTGCCAGCAGCCTACGGCAGGGGACGGGCTACACCTTC.

This clone came up many times. This rearrangement joins TRBV7-9 to TRBJ2-6, with D uncertain. Germline CDR1 reads SEHNR; CDR2 reads FQNEAQ (reference sequence). The V end lost 5 bases, the J end lost 2 bases, and 10 bases lay between the germline ends. The CDR3 totals 15 residues. This chain's CDR3 is CASSPTWAGANVLTF. Written as DNA, the CDR3 is TGTGCCAGCAGCCCTACCTGGGCTGGGGCCAACGTCCTGACTTTC.

This clone was found a few times. The chain recombines TRBV4-1 with TRBJ1-1; D uncertain. Trimming took 1 base from V and 1 from J, leaving 4 bases between them. Germline CDR1 MGHRA, CDR2 YSYEKL. The CDR3 runs 13 residues. CDR3 in amino acids: CASSQGTNTEAFF. CDR3 DNA sequence: TGCGCCAGCAGCCAAGGAACGAACACTGAAGCTTTCTTT.

This clone occurred once. The chain is built from TRBV9 and TRBJ2-5, with D perhaps assigned TRBD1 or TRBD2 (5 bases each). CDR3 length equals 12 residues. V was pared by 7 bases and J by 1 base, with 8 bases between. Looked up from germline, CDR1 is SGDLS and CDR2 is YYNGEE. Here the CDR3 reads CASGGIQETQYF. The CDR3 coding sequence is TGTGCCAGCGGGGGTATCCAAGAGACCCAGTACTTC. Full variable domain (missing parts from reference TRBV9 and TRBJ2-5): DSGVTQTPKHLITATGQRVTLRCSPRSGDLSVYWYQQSLDQGLQFLIQYYNGEERAKGNILERFSAQQFPDLHSELNLSSLELGDSALYFCASGGIQETQYFGPGTRLLVL.